This TCR beta chain was documented in a study of neurological immune-mediated disorders. General study points: None of the CDR3 amino acid sequences found in expanded clones was shared across subjects. This suggests that the TCR-beta repertoires were private in all groups. In HTLV-1-associated myelopathy, TCR clonal expansion was greatest, whereas multiple sclerosis had the least, falling below healthy controls.

Unsorted libraries were prepared from 2 million PBMCs held at -80 C. This clonotype was picked up many times. Its antigen is not identified. The cDNA came from 5'RACE with 10-nucleotide random UMIs. One entry per CDR3 protein results from TCRdb running MiXCR on the 5' RACE reads. Here the sample spans about 30,000 distinct CDR3 sequences, 9.5% to 15% being singletons. This TCR derives from a man in his 60s in good health. Sequenced sample: PBMCs.

As DNA, the CDR3 is TGTGCCAGCAGTCCCATGGTTGAGCAGTTCTTC. Translating gives CASSPMVEQFF. J is TRBJ2-1 and V is TRBV28; no definite D call. V lost 5 bases and J lost 9, with 8 bases in between. CDR3 length: 11 amino acids. Germline V gives CDR1 MDHEN, CDR2 SYDVKM.